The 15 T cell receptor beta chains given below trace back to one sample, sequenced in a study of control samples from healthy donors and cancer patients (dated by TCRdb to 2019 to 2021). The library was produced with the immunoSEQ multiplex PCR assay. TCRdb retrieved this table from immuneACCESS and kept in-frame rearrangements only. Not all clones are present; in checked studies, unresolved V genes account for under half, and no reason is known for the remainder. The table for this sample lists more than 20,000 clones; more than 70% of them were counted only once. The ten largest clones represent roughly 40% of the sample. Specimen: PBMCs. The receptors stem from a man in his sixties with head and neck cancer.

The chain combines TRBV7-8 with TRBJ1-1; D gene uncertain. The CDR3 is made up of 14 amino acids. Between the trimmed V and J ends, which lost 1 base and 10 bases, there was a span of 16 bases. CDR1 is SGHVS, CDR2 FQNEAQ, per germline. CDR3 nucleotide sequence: TGTGCCAGCAGCTTAGGTAACGGTTTTAACGGAGCTTTCTTT. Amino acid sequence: CASSLGNGFNGAFF.

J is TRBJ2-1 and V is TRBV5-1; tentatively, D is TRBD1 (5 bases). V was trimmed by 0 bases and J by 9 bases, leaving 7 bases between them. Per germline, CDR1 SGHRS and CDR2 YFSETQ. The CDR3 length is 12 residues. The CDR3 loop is CASSLAQGEQFF. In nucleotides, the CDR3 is TGCGCCAGCAGCTTGGCCCAGGGTGAGCAGTTCTTC.

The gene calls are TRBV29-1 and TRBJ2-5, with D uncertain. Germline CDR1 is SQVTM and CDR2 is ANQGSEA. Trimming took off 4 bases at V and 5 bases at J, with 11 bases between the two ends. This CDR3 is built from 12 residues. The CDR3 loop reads CSVASGLETQYF. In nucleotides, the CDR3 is TGCAGCGTTGCATCAGGTCTGGAGACCCAGTACTTC.

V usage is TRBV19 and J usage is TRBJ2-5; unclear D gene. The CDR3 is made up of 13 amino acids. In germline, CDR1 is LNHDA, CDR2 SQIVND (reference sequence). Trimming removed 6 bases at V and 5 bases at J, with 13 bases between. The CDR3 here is CASRGTLWETQYF. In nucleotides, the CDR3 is TGTGCCAGTAGGGGCACCCTTTGGGAGACCCAGTACTTC.

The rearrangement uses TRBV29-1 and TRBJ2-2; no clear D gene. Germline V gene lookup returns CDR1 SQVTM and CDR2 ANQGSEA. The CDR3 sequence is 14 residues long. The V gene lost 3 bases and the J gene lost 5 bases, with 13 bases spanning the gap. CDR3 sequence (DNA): TGCAGCGTTGACTCCCCCTCAGGAACCGGGGAGCTGTTTTTT. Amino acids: CSVDSPSGTGELFF.

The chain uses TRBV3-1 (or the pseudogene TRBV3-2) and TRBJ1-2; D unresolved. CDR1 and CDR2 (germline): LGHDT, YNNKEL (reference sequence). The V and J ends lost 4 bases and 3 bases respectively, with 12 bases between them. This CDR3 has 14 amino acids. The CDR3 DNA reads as TGTGCCAGCAGCCGCGAGGGCTTCGACTATGGCTACACCTTC. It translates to CASSREGFDYGYTF.

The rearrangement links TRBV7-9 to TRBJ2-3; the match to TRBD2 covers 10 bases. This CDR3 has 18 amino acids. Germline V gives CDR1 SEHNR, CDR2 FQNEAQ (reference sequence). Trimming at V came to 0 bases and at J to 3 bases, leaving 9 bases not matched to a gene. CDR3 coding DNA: TGTGCCAGCAGCTTAGCGAGGGCTAGCGGGAGCCCAACAGATACGCAGTATTTT. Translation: CASSLARASGSPTDTQYF.

Written as DNA, the CDR3 is TGTGCCAGCTCACCACCTTACGGGAACACCGGGGAGCTGTTTTTT. Translating gives CASSPPYGNTGELFF. V is TRBV18 and J is TRBJ2-2; no definite D call. The CDR3 has 15 residues. The ends were cut back, 0 bases at V and 1 base at J, with 6 bases in the middle. CDR1 is KGHSH, CDR2 LQKENI, per germline.

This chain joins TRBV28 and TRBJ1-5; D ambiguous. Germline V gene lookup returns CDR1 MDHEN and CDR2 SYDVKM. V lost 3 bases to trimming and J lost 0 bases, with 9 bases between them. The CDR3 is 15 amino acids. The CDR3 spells CASSLGGDSNQPQHF. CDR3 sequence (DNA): TGTGCCAGCAGTTTGGGTGGGGATAGCAATCAGCCCCAGCATTTT.

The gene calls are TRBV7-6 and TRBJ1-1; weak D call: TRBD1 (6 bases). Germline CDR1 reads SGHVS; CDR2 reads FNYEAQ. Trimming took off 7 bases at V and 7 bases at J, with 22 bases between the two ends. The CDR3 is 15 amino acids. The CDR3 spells CASTPGAAGGGEAFF. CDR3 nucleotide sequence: TGTGCCAGCACCCCGGGGGCTGCAGGAGGCGGTGAAGCTTTCTTT.

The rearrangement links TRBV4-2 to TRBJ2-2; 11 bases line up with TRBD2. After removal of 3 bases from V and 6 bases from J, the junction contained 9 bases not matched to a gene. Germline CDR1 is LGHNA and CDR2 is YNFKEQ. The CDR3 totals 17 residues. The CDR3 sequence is CASSHLGLAGGAGELFF. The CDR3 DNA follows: TGTGCCAGCAGCCACTTGGGGCTAGCGGGAGGTGCCGGGGAGCTGTTTTTT.

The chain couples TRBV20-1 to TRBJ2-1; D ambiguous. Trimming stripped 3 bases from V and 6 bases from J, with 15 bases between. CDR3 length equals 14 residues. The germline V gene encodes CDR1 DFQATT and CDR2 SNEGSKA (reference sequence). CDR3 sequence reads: CSASNPAKSNEQFF. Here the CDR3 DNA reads TGCAGTGCTAGTAACCCAGCTAAAAGCAATGAGCAGTTCTTC.

This CDR3 reads CASSDYPESGELFF. The DNA of the CDR3 is TGTGCCAGCAGTGACTATCCCGAGTCCGGGGAGCTGTTTTTT. This rearrangement joins TRBV2 to TRBJ2-2; D remains ambiguous. V was shortened by 3 bases and J by 6 bases, with 11 bases between the two germline ends. The CDR3 is 14 residues long. CDR1 and CDR2 from the germline V gene are SNHLY and FYNNEI.

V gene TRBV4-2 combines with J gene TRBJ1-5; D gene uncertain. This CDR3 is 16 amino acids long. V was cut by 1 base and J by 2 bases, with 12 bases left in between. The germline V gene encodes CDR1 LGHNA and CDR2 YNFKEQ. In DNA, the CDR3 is TGTGCCAGCAGCCAAGTACCGCTTTCCGGCAATCAGCCCCAGCATTTT. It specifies CASSQVPLSGNQPQHF.

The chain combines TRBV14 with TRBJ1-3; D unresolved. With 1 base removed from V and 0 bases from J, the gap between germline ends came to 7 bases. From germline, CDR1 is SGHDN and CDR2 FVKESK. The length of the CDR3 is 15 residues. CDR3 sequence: CASSQVLGSGNTIYF. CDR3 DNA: TGTGCCAGCAGCCAAGTTCTGGGCTCTGGAAACACCATATATTTT. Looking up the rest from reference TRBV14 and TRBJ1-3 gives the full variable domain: EAGVTQFPSHSVIEKGQTVTLRCDPISGHDNLYWYRRVMGKEIKFLLHFVKESKQDESGMPNNRFLAERTGGTYSTLKVQPAELEDSGVYFCASSQVLGSGNTIYFGEGSWLTVV.